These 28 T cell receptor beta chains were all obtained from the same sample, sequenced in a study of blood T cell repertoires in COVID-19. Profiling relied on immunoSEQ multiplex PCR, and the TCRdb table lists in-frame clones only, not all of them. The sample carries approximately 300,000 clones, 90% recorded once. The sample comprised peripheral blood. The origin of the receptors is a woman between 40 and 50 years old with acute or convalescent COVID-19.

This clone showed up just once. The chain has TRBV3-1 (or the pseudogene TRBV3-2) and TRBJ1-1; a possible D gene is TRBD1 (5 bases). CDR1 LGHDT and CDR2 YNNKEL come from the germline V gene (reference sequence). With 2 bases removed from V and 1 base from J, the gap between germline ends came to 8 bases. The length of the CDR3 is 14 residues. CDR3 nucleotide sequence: TGTGCCAGCAGCCAAAGGGGAACGAACACTGAAGCTTTCTTT. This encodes CASSQRGTNTEAFF.

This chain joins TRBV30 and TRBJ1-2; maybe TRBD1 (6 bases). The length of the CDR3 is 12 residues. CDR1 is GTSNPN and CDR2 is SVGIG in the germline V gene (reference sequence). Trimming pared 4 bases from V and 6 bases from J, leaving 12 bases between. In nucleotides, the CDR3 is TGTGCCTGGACCGGGGGGGGGCATGGCTACACCTTC. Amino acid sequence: CAWTGGGHGYTF.

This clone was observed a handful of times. Here the CDR3 reads CASSPSGDQETQYF. The CDR3 nucleotides are TGCGCCAGCAGCCCTAGCGGGGACCAAGAGACCCAGTACTTC. The chain links TRBV5-1 to TRBJ2-5; 9 positions agree with TRBD2. The CDR3 has 14 residues. Germline V gene sequence: CDR1 SGHRS, CDR2 YFSETQ. The J segment lost 0 bases and the V segment lost 4 bases, leaving 1 base of the junction unmatched. The variable domain in full, completed from reference TRBV5-1 and TRBJ2-5, reads KAGVTQTPRYLIKTRGQQVTLSCSPISGHRSVSWYQQTPGQGLQFLFEYFSETQRNKGNFPGRFSGRQFSNSRSEMNVSTLELGDSALYLCASSPSGDQETQYFGPGTRLLVL.

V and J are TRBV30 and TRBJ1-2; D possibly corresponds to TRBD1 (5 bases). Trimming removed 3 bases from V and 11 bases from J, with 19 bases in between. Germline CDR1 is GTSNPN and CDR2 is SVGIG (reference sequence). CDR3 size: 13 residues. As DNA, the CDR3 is TGTGCCTGGAGCCCGAGAGGGGACTACTGGTACACCTTC. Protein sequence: CAWSPRGDYWYTF.

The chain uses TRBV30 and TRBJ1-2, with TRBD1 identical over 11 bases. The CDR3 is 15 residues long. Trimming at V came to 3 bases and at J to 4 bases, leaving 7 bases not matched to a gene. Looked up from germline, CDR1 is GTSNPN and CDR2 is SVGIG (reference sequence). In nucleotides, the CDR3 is TGTGCCTGGAGGGCCGGGACAGGGGGTAGCTATGGCTACACCTTC. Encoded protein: CAWRAGTGGSYGYTF.

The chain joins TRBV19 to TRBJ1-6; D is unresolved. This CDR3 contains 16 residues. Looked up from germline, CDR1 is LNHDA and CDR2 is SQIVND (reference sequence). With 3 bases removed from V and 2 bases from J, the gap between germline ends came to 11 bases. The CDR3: CASSISEYAYNSPLHF. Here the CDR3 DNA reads TGTGCCAGTAGTATTTCGGAGTATGCCTATAATTCACCCCTCCACTTT.

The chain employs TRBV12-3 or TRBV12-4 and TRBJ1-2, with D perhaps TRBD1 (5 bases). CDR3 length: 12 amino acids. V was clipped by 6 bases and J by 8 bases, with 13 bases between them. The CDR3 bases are TGTGCCAGCAGCCTAGAAAGGGGAGGCTACACCTTC. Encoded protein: CASSLERGGYTF.

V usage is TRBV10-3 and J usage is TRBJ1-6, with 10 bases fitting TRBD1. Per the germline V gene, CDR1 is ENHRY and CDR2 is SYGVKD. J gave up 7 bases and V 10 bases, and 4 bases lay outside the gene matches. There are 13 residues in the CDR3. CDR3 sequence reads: CATGTGVNSPLHF. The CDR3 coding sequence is TGTGCCACCGGGACAGGGGTGAATTCACCCCTCCACTTT.

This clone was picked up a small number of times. The CDR3 spells CASSPEDPGRTEAFF. CDR3 DNA: TGCGCCAGCAGCCCTGAAGACCCAGGTCGGACTGAAGCTTTCTTT. This rearrangement joins TRBV5-1 to TRBJ1-1; D call uncertain. Per germline, CDR1 SGHRS and CDR2 YFSETQ. CDR3 length equals 15 residues. V was cut by 4 bases and J by 5 bases, with 18 bases left in between.

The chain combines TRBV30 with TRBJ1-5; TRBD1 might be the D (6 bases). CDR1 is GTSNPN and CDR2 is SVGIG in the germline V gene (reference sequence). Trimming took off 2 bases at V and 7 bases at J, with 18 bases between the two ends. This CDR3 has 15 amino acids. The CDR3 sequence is CAWSRGGPAKQPQHF. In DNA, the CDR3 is TGTGCCTGGAGTAGAGGGGGACCTGCTAAGCAGCCCCAGCATTTT.

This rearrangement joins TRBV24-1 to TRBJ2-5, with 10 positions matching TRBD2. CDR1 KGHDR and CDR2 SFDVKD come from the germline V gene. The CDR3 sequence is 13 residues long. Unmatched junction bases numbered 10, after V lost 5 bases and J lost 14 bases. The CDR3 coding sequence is TGTGCCACCAGTGGTCAAGCGGGGGGGCCAGAATACTTC. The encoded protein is CATSGQAGGPEYF.

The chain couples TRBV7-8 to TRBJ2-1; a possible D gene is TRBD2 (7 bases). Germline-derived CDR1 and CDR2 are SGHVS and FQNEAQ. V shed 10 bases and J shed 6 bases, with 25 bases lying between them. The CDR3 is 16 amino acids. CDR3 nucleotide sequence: TGTGCCACCACTTGGGGAGGGGGGGATTACGGCAATGAGCAGTTCTTC. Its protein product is CATTWGGGDYGNEQFF. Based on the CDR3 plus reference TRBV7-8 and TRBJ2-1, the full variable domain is GAGVSQSPRYKVAKRGQDVALRCDPISGHVSLFWYQQALGQGPEFLTYFQNEAQLDKSGLPSDRFFAERPEGSVSTLKIQRTQQEDSAVYLCATTWGGGDYGNEQFFGPGTRLTVL.

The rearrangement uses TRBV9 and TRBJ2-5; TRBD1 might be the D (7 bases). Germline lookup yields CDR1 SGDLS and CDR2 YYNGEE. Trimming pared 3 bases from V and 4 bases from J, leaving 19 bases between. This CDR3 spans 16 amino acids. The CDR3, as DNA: TGTGCCAGCAGCGCAGACGACAGGGAGGCTTCAGAGACCCAGTACTTC. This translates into CASSADDREASETQYF.

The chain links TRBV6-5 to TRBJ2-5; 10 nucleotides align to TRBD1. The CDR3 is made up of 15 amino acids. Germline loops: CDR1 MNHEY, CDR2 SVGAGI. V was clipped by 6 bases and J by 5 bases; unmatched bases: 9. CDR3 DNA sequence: TGTGCCAGCAGGGCGGGACAGGGGATTAGGGAGACCCAGTACTTC. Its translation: CASRAGQGIRETQYF.

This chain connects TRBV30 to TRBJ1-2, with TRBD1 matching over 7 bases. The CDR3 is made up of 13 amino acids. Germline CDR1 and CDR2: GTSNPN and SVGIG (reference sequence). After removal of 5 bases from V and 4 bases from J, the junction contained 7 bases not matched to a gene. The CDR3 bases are TGTGCCTGGGATGCAGGGGGTCGCTATGGCTACACCTTC. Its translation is CAWDAGGRYGYTF.

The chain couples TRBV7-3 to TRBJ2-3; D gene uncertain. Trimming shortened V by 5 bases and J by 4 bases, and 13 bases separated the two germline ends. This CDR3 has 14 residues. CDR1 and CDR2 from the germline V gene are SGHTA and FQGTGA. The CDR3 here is CASSPSAVSDTQYF. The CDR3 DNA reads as TGTGCCAGCAGCCCATCGGCGGTCTCAGATACGCAGTATTTT. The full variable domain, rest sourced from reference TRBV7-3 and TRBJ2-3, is GAGVSQTPSNKVTEKGKYVELRCDPISGHTALYWYRQSLGQGPEFLIYFQGTGAADDSGLPNDRFFAVRPEGSVSTLKIQRTERGDSAVYLCASSPSAVSDTQYFGPGTRLTVL.

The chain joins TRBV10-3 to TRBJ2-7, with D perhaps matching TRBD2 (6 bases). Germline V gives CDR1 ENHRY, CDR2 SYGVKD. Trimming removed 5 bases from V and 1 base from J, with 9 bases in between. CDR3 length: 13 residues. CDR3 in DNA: TGTGCCATCAGTCGGGACTCTTCCTACGAGCAGTACGTC. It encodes CAISRDSSYEQYV.

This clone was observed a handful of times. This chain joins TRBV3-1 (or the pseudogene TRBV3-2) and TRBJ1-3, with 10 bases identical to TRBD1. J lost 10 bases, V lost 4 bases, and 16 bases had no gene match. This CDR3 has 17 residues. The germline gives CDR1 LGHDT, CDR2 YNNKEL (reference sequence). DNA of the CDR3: TGTGCCAGCAGCCCCCGGACAGGGGGAAATTATAAGTCGACCATATATTTT. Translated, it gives CASSPRTGGNYKSTIYF.

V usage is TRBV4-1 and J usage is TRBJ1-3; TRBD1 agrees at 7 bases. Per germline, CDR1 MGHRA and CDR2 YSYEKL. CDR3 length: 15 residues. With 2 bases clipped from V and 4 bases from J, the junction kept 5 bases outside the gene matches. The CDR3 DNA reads TGCGCCAGCAGCCAAAGTAAGGGGGCGGGAAACACCATATATTTT. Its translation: CASSQSKGAGNTIYF.

The CDR3 sequence is CASGDRGDEKLFF. The CDR3 nucleotides are TGTGCCAGCGGGGACAGGGGAGATGAAAAACTGTTTTTT. V and J are TRBV6-5 and TRBJ1-4; 10 bases agree with TRBD1. Trimming at V came to 8 bases and at J to 6 bases, leaving 3 bases not matched to a gene. Per germline, CDR1 MNHEY and CDR2 SVGAGI. The CDR3 totals 13 residues.

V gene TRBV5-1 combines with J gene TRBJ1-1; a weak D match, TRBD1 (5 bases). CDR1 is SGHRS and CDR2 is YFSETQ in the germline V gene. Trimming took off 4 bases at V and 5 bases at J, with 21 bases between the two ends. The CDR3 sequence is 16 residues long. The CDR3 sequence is CASSAVAQAQRTEAFF. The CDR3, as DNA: TGCGCCAGCAGCGCCGTGGCACAGGCTCAGAGGACTGAAGCTTTCTTT.

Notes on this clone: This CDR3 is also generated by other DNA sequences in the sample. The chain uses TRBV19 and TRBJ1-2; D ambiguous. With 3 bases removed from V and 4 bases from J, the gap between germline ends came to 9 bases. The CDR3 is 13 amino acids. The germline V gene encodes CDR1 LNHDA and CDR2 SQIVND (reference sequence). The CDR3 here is CASSITGSYGYTF. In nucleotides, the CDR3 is TGTGCCAGTAGTATTACGGGGTCCTATGGCTACACCTTC. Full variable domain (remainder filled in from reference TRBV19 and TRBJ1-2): DGGITQSPKYLFRKEGQNVTLSCEQNLNHDAMYWYRQDPGQGLRLIYYSQIVNDFQKGDIAEGYSVSREKKESFPLTVTSAQKNPTAFYLCASSITGSYGYTFGSGTRLTVV.

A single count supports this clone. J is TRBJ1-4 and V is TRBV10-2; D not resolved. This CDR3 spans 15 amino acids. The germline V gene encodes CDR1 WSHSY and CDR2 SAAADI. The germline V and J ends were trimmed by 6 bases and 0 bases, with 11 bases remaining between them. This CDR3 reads CASRDTGTTNEKLFF. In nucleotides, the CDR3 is TGCGCCAGCAGGGATACCGGGACAACTAATGAAAAACTGTTTTTT.

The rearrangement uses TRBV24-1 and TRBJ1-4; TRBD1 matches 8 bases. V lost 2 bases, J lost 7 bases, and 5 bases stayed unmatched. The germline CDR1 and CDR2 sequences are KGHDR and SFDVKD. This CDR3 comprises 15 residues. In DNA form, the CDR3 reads TGTGCCACCAGTGATTCGACAGGGACAGGTGAAAAACTGTTTTTT. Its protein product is CATSDSTGTGEKLFF.

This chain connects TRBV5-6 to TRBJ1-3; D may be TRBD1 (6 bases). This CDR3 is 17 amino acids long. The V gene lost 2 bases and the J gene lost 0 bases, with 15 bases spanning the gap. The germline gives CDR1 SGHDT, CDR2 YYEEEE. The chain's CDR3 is CASSFLGGTLSGNTIYF. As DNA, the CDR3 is TGTGCCAGCAGCTTTTTAGGGGGTACCCTCTCTGGAAACACCATATATTTT.

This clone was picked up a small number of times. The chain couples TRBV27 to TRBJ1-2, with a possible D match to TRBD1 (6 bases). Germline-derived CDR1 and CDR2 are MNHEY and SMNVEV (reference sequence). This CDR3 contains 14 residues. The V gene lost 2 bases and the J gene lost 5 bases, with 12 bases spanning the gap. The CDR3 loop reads CASSLRQGLYGYTF. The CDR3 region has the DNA TGTGCCAGCAGTTTAAGGCAGGGGTTATATGGCTACACCTTC.

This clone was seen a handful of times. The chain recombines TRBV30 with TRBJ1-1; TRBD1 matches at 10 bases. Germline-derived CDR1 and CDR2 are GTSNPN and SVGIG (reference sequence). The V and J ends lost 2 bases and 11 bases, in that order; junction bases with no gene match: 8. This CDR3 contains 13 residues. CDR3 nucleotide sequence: TGTGCCTGGAGTACCGGGACAGGGGTTGTTGCTTTCTTT. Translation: CAWSTGTGVVAFF.

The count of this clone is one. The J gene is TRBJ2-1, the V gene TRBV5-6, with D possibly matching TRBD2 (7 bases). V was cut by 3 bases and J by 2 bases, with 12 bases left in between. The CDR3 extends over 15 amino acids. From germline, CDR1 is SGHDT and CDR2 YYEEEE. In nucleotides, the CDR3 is TGTGCCAGCAGCTATCGCGGGGGCCCCTACAATGAGCAGTTCTTC. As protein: CASSYRGGPYNEQFF.